This TCR beta chain was identified in a study of T-cell memory formation after mild COVID-19. Study overall: Clusters of TCRs were largely donor specific.

A few counts support this clonotype. V trimming: 0 bases; J trimming: 4 bases; junction bases outside the gene matches: 11. Germline values: CDR1 DFQATT, CDR2 SNEGSKA (reference sequence). The CDR3 covers 16 residues. Via MiXCR, TCRdb re-called the 5' RACE reads, giving one row per CDR3 protein. Among roughly 610,000 distinct CDR3 sequences listed, 15% to 20% were seen once. The sample was PBMCs or a T cell subset sorted from them (not recorded which). The V call is TRBV20-1, the J call TRBJ1-2; 7 nucleotides agree with TRBD1. This TCR was recovered from an adult woman who had mild COVID-19 (a few samples of this study predate the infection). Cell type and time point are not known. The CDR3 is CSARDRGDRDLYGYTF. The CDR3 DNA sequence: TGCAGTGCTAGAGATAGGGGGGACAGAGACCTCTATGGCTACACCTTC.